This T cell receptor (beta chain) was identified in a study of metastatic and nonmetastatic thyroid tumors. General study findings and limits: Benign nodules reportedly had significantly lower TCR beta diversity than malignant thyroid tumors in blood and tumor.

Germline values: CDR1 SGDLS, CDR2 YYNGEE. Trimming removed 3 bases from V and 2 bases from J; junction bases left unmatched: 5. CDR3 length equals 16 residues. Many counts were recorded for this clone. Its antigen is not identified. Original handling: The authors used CDR3 differences across clinicopathological groups to build a distant-metastasis classifier for papillary thyroid cancer. MiXCR re-clonotyped the PCR reads for TCRdb. The V and J calls and clone size are TCRdb's, not the authors'. The sample lists some 21,000 clones, 15% to 20% occurring once. There were no patients who had received any treatment before thyroid surgery.

Sequenced sample: blood. V and J are TRBV9 and TRBJ1-6; 7 positions match TRBD1. The origin of this receptor is a male donor with papillary thyroid cancer or a benign thyroid nodule (not recorded which). Some clones in this sample may be carry-over from other donors' samples. CDR3 sequence reads: CASSGYRGAYNSPLHF. In DNA form, the CDR3 reads TGTGCCAGCAGCGGATACAGGGGCGCCTATAATTCACCCCTCCACTTT.